This TCR beta chain emerged from a study of blood T cell repertoires in COVID-19. Study information: The study drew acute and convalescent COVID-19 samples from the United States, Italy and Spain. Nucleic acid was either cDNA or gDNA, and it came from T cells, B-cell-depleted T cells, or PBMCs.

Original methodology: Reference gene primer amplification gave nucleated cell count estimates. Some clones are missing from TCRdb's copy, which holds only in-frame ones; the method was immunoSEQ multiplex PCR. From that table come the V and J calls and clone size; the DNA was used to work out D and trimming. The data show tens of thousands of clones, roughly 73% seen once. There are 13 residues in the CDR3. With V trimmed by 2 bases and J by 3 bases, 1 base remained unmatched. Germline lookup yields CDR1 SQVTM and CDR2 ANQGSEA. Sequenced: peripheral blood. This sequence originates from a man at least 80 years old with acute or convalescent COVID-19. The chain is built from TRBV29-1 and TRBJ2-7; 10 nucleotides match TRBD1. This chain's CDR3 is CSVERDRGYEQYF. The CDR3 nucleotides read TGCAGCGTTGAAAGGGACAGGGGCTACGAGCAGTACTTC.